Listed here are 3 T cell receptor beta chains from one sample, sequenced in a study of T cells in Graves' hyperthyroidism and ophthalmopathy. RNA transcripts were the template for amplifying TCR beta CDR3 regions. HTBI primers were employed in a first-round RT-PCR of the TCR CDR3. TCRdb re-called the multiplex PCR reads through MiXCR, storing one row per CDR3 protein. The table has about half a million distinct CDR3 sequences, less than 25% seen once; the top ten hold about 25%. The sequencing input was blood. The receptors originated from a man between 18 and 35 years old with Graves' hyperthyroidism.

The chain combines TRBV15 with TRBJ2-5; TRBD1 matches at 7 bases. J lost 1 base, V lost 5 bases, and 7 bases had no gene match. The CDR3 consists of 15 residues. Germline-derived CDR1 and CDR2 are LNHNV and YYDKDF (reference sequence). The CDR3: CATSGKDRSQETQYF. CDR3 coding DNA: TGTGCCACCAGCGGAAAGGACAGGAGCCAAGAGACCCAGTACTTC.

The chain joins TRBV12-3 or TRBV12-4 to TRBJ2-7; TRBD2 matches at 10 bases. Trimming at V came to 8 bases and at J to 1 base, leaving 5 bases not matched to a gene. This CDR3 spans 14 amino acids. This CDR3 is CASGLAGESYEQYF. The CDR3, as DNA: TGTGCCAGCGGGCTAGCGGGGGAGTCCTACGAGCAGTACTTC.

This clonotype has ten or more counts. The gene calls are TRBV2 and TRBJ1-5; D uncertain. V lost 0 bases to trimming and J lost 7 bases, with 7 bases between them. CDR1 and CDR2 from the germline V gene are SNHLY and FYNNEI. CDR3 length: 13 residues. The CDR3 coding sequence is TGTGCCAGCAGTGAAGCGGAAGTCCAGCCCCAGCATTTT. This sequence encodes CASSEAEVQPQHF.